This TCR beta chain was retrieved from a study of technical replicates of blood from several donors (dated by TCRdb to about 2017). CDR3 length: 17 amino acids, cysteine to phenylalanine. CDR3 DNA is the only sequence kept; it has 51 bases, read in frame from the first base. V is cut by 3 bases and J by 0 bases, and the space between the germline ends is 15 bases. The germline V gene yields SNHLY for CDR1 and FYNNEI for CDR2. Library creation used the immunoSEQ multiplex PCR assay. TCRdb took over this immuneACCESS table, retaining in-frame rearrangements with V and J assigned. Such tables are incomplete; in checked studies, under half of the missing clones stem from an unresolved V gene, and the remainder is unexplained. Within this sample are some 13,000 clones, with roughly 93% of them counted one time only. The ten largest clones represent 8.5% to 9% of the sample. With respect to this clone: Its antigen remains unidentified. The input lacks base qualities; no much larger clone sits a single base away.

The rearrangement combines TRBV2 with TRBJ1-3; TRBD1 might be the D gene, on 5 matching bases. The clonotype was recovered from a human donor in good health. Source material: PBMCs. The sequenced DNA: TGTGCCAGCAGTGAGCGGGAGGGACTTCACTCTGGAAACACCATATATTTT. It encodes CASSEREGLHSGNTIYF.